This T cell receptor (beta chain) was identified in a study of CXCR3-negative and CXCR3-positive naive CD8 T cells. The study's findings and limits: After cryopreservation, expression of CXCR3 was partially reduced, and most assays were run with fresh PBMCs. Diversity proved comparably high across both naive subsets and much lower in memory CD8+ cells. Surface CD5 matched across naive subsets, and TRB CDR3 properties served to infer TCR strength.

Naivety in CD8+ T cells corresponded to a CD45RO-CCR7+CD27+CD95- phenotype. Germline lookup yields CDR1 MNHEY and CDR2 SVGEGT. The CDR3 length is 16 residues. Turning to this clonotype: Its antigen is unidentified.

UMI labels and 5' RACE were used to prepare the TRB cDNA libraries. TCRdb reprocessed the 5' RACE reads and reports one entry per CDR3 protein, with no DNA. This table holds about 5,500 distinct CDR3 sequences. This clonotype was obtained from a human donor in good health. Some clones in this sample may be carry-over from other donors' samples. The source material was naive CXCR3- CD8+ T cells from blood. Subset: CD45RO-CCR7+CD27+CD95- naive CD8+ T cells lacking CXCR3 (TNR3-). The chain combines TRBV6-2 or TRBV6-3 with TRBJ2-5; as DNA is missing, the TRBD1 call by TCRdb cannot be tested. CDR3 residues: CASSSPGSRFQETQYF.